In its sample, the clone carrying this T cell receptor beta chain was seen once. Data came from immunoSEQ multiplex PCR; TCRdb stores just in-frame clones and leaves some out. Among around 250,000 clones listed, about four fifths were seen once. Donors were grouped by their self-reported clinical history. Trimming pared 3 bases from V and 8 bases from J, leaving 10 bases between. The CDR3 has 13 residues. This sample stems from a study of blood T cell repertoires in COVID-19. Study overall: Samples representing acute and convalescent COVID-19 were sourced from the United States, Italy and Spain. PBMCs, B-cell-depleted T cells, or T cells provided the cDNA or gDNA that made up the material.

The clonotype originates from a man aged 40-55 years who had been exposed to COVID-19. The sample taken for sequencing was PBMCs or T cells enriched from blood (not recorded which). J is TRBJ1-4 and V is TRBV12-3 or TRBV12-4; D is perhaps TRBD1 (5 bases). Written as DNA, the CDR3 is TGTGCCAGCAGTTTTGGAGGGGAGGAAAAACTGTTTTTT. Protein product: CASSFGGEEKLFF.